The text below deals with one TCR beta chain. Profiling relied on immunoSEQ multiplex PCR, and the TCRdb table lists in-frame clones only, not all of them. In the table there are some 200,000 clones, approximately 70% of which are singletons. In germline, CDR1 is SGHRS, CDR2 YFSETQ. The CDR3 consists of 18 residues. V was clipped by 2 bases and J by 2 bases; unmatched bases: 11. This entry belongs to a study of shared clonotypes between healthy human individuals. The sequenced sample consisted of memory CD4+ T cells sorted from blood. This sample's subset: CD45RA-negative fraction. The clonotype was recovered from a man aged 30 to 39 in good health. The chain is built from TRBV5-1 and TRBJ2-2; 8 positions match TRBD2. CDR3 region: CASSLLPKSGRNTGELFF. The CDR3 DNA sequence: TGCGCCAGCAGCTTACTGCCCAAAAGCGGGAGAAACACCGGGGAGCTGTTTTTT. The full variable domain, in which reference TRBV5-1 and TRBJ2-2 provide the parts outside the CDR3, is KAGVTQTPRYLIKTRGQQVTLSCSPISGHRSVSWYQQTPGQGLQFLFEYFSETQRNKGNFPGRFSGRQFSNSRSEMNVSTLELGDSALYLCASSLLPKSGRNTGELFFGEGSRLTVL.